This is a list of T cell receptor beta chains from one sample in a study of follicular helper T cells after annual influenza vaccination. The data were produced by immunoSEQ multiplex PCR, yet TCRdb's version contains in-frame clones alone and is incomplete. The sample carries approximately 9,300 clones, approximately 80% recorded once. The sequences come from CXCR5+ CD38- circulating T follicular helper cells from blood, collected 7 days after influenza vaccination. Receptor source: an adult who received the influenza vaccine. CDR3s include the opening cysteine and the closing phenylalanine or tryptophan. Each record gives: CDR3 protein, CDR3 DNA, D gene, clone size, J gene, V gene. The D gene is left open where the match is weak. Size values are once, few and many counts, or a class for expanded clones, and some rows have none.

CDR3: CASSYGGTEGYTF
DNA: TGTGCCAGCAGTTACGGGGGGACGGAAGGCTACACCTTC
D: -
size: few
J: TRBJ1-2
V: TRBV6-5

CDR3: CASSREGGASSAGYTF
DNA: TGCGCCAGCAGCCGAGAAGGGGGCGCGTCATCCGCTGGCTACACCTTC
D: TRBD1
size: -
J: TRBJ1-2
V: TRBV5-1

CDR3: CAWSPGQGAVGYTF
DNA: TGTGCCTGGAGCCCGGGACAGGGGGCGGTTGGCTACACCTTC
D: TRBD1
size: -
J: TRBJ1-2
V: TRBV30

CDR3: CASSFLMGSYNSPLHF
DNA: TGTGCCAGCAGCTTCCTGATGGGCTCCTATAATTCACCCCTCCACTTT
D: -
size: -
J: TRBJ1-6
V: TRBV7-8

CDR3: CASSQGLQEKLFF
DNA: TGCGCCAGCAGCCAGGGACTCCAGGAAAAACTGTTTTTT
D: -
size: -
J: TRBJ1-4
V: TRBV4-1

CDR3: CASSSGQGNEKLFF
DNA: TGTGCCAGCAGCTCGGGACAGGGGAATGAAAAACTGTTTTTT
D: TRBD1
size: -
J: TRBJ1-4
V: TRBV5-4

CDR3: CASRDTPILGNTIYF
DNA: TGCGCCAGCAGGGACACCCCGATTCTTGGAAACACCATATATTTT
D: -
size: -
J: TRBJ1-3
V: TRBV5-1

CDR3: CAIRGTTNTGELFF
DNA: TGTGCCATCAGGGGGACCACAAACACCGGGGAGCTGTTTTTT
D: -
size: -
J: TRBJ2-2
V: TRBV10-3

CDR3: CASSDRDRSPNYGYTF
DNA: TGTGCCAGTAGTGACCGGGACCGGAGCCCTAACTATGGCTACACCTTC
D: -
size: -
J: TRBJ1-2
V: TRBV19

CDR3: CASSLTTTGGAETQYF
DNA: TGCGCCAGCAGCCTGACTACTACCGGGGGGGCAGAGACCCAGTACTTC
D: TRBD2
size: -
J: TRBJ2-5
V: TRBV4-1